This T cell receptor beta chain is drawn from a study of CD8 T cells in Susac syndrome. RNA, at about 0.45 to 1 ug, was reverse transcribed with random hexamers. With immunoSEQ multiplex PCR, TCR beta CDR3 was amplified across 54 Vbeta and 13 Jbeta. Each CDR3 protein gets one entry after TCRdb re-called the immunoSEQ multiplex PCR reads with MiXCR. The sample consists of under 110,000 distinct CDR3 sequences, roughly 95% of them appearing once. This CDR3 contains 13 residues. V lost 5 bases to trimming and J lost 5 bases, with 10 bases between them. The germline CDR1 and CDR2 sequences are SNHLY and FYNNEI.

V is TRBV2 and J is TRBJ2-1; the D is unclear. The clonotype originates from a human donor with Susac syndrome. The material sequenced was CD8+ T cells from PBMCs. The CDR3 loop is CASSPRYNNEQFF. CDR3 DNA: TGTGCCAGCAGTCCCCGGTACAACAATGAGCAGTTCTTC.